Below, one TCR beta chain is given with its context. Its antigen remains unidentified. The data derive from a study of shared clonotypes between healthy human individuals. Across the whole study: Each donor had three CD4 naive, three CD4 memory, two CD8 naive and one CD8 memory plate.

Data came from immunoSEQ multiplex PCR; TCRdb stores just in-frame clones and leaves some out. The repertoire holds roughly 300,000 clones, with about nine tenths as singletons. Study-wide findings and caveats: Represented diversity, genetic and exposure-history alike, was limited by few donors.

Trimming removed 2 bases from V and 7 bases from J, with 15 bases in between. This CDR3 contains 15 residues. Germline V gene lookup returns CDR1 SEHNR and CDR2 FQNEAQ (reference sequence). This chain uses TRBV7-9 with TRBJ2-1, with a tentative D call TRBD2 (5 bases). This TCR was recovered from a man between 18 and 35 years old in good health. Material for sequencing was memory CD8+ T cells sorted from blood. Subset of the sample: CD45RO+ cells pooled with CCR7-negative TemRA cells. CDR3 amino acids: CASSLTLVTENEQFF. CDR3 sequence (DNA): TGTGCCAGCAGCTTAACACTAGTAACGGAGAATGAGCAGTTCTTC.